This T cell receptor (beta chain) was recorded in a study of graft-versus-host responses after intestinal transplantation. Study at large: Among the recipients, all got anti-thymocyte globulin induction and then tacrolimus and steroids for around 3 years.

Profiling relied on immunoSEQ multiplex PCR, and the TCRdb table lists in-frame clones only, not all of them. Here the sample spans about 9,900 clones, around 94% being singletons. This CDR3 is 15 amino acids long. The V and J ends lost 4 bases and 4 bases, in that order; junction bases with no gene match: 6. The germline V gene has CDR1 SGHRS and CDR2 YFSETQ. Comments on this clone: What it binds is unknown.

General study results and limits: Graft-donor T cell macrochimerism coincided with high graft-versus-host to host-versus-graft clonal ratios in allografts. Recipient marrow showed GvH clones, some seen first in ileum or blood.

This TCR was recovered from a human patient who received an intestinal transplant, so some T cells may come from the graft donor. Sequencing used PBMCs, obtained 8 days after intestinal transplant. The rearrangement links TRBV5-1 to TRBJ1-2; 11 nucleotides agree with TRBD1. Written as DNA, the CDR3 is TGCGCCAGCAGCCCCGGACAGGGGGCTCCCTATGGCTACACCTTC. This codes for CASSPGQGAPYGYTF.